These T cell receptor beta chains were read from a single sample in a study of blood T cell repertoires in COVID-19. Sequencing used immunoSEQ multiplex PCR; TCRdb keeps in-frame clones, though not all of them. The table shows under 150,000 clones, with 85% occurring only once. Specimen: peripheral blood. The receptors were gathered from a woman in her forties with active or convalescent COVID-19. CDR3s include the opening cysteine and the closing phenylalanine or tryptophan. A D gene is named only where the DNA matches it firmly. Size values are once, few and many counts, or a class for expanded clones, and some rows have none.

TRBJ2-7 few TRBD1 TRBV25-1 TGTGCCAGCAGTGGAGGACAGGGCTACCTCCTCAACGAGCAGTACTTC CASSGGQGYLLNEQYF
TRBJ1-3 NA TRBD1 TRBV11-3 TGTGCCAGCAGCTTTTCGGGGACAGGGAACACCATATATTTT CASSFSGTGNTIYF
TRBJ2-7 NA NA TRBV6-5 TGTGCCAGCAGTTACTCCGCAGGCTTGCCCTCCTACGAGCAGTACTTC CASSYSAGLPSYEQYF
TRBJ1-4 NA TRBD1 TRBV5-4 TGTGCCAGCAGCCTGGGACAGCGAAACGAAAAACTGTTTTTT CASSLGQRNEKLFF
TRBJ2-3 few NA TRBV6-1 TGTGCCAGCAGTGAAAGATGGGGTCCCGGAGGGGGCACAGATACGCAGTATTTT CASSERWGPGGGTDTQYF
TRBJ2-6 NA NA TRBV11-3 TGTGCCAGCAGCCGGGGGAGCTCTGGGGCCAACGTCCTGACTTTC CASSRGSSGANVLTF
TRBJ1-2 NA NA TRBV27 TGTGCCAGCAGTTTATCGGGACAAAACTATGGCTACACCTTC CASSLSGQNYGYTF
TRBJ1-2 NA NA TRBV6-4 TGTGCCACCCCGGGGGGAGATGCTTACTATGGCTACACCTTC CATPGGDAYYGYTF
TRBJ2-7 NA NA TRBV27 TGTGCCAGCAGCTTTACTCTTTCCTACGAGCAGTACTTC CASSFTLSYEQYF
TRBJ2-3 NA TRBD2 TRBV5-6 TGTGCCAGCAGCTGGACCTCAGGGAGCGGGAGGGGCACAGATACGCAGTATTTT CASSWTSGSGRGTDTQYF
TRBJ1-5 NA NA TRBV7-9 TGTGCCAGCAGCCGCGGCGGGGTGAGCAATCAGCCCCAGCATTTT CASSRGGVSNQPQHF
TRBJ1-1 NA TRBD1 TRBV7-2 TGTGCCAGCAGCCTGGGACAGATGAACACTGAAGCTTTCTTT CASSLGQMNTEAFF
TRBJ1-6 NA TRBD1 TRBV5-3 TGTGCCAGAAGCTTCGAGACAGCCAGGGACAGTTCACCCCTCCACTTT CARSFETARDSSPLHF
TRBJ1-6 NA TRBD1 TRBV7-9 TGTGCCAGCAGCTTGGATAACAGGGGGGGGTCCTATAATTCACCCCTCCACTTT CASSLDNRGGSYNSPLHF
TRBJ1-6 NA TRBD1 TRBV29-1 TGCAGCGCCCGGACAGGGACGGAAAATTCACCCCTCCACTTT CSARTGTENSPLHF
TRBJ1-2 few NA TRBV2 TGTGCCAGCAGTGACCTCAACCGGCCAACTATGGGTGGTGGCTACACCTTC CASSDLNRPTMGGGYTF
TRBJ2-7 NA TRBD2 TRBV28 TGTGCCAGCAGTTTAGGACTAGTCGGATCCTACGAGCAGTACTTC CASSLGLVGSYEQYF
TRBJ1-6 NA NA TRBV12-3/TRBV12-4 TGTGCCAGCGTGGGGAGGAATAATTCACCCCTCCACTTT CASVGRNNSPLHF
TRBJ1-6 once TRBD1 TRBV18 TGTGCCAGCTCACGGGACAGGGACAATTCACCCCTCCACTTT CASSRDRDNSPLHF
TRBJ1-5 NA NA TRBV21-1 TGTGCCAGCAGCAAAGCCGGGGTCGGCAATCAGCCCCAGCATTTT CASSKAGVGNQPQHF
TRBJ1-1 NA TRBD1 TRBV28 TGTGCCACCGACAGGGGCAGCACTGAAGCTTTCTTT CATDRGSTEAFF
TRBJ2-1 NA TRBD2 TRBV11-2 TGTGCCAGCAGCCAAGGACTAGCAGTTGAGCAGTTCTTC CASSQGLAVEQFF
TRBJ2-7 NA TRBD2 TRBV7-9 TGTGCCAGCAGCTCGATTAGCGGGAGCTACGAGCAGTACTTC CASSSISGSYEQYF
TRBJ2-3 NA TRBD1 TRBV27 TGTGCCAGCAGTTTAAGGGACAGGGGTAGCGATACGCAGTATTTT CASSLRDRGSDTQYF
TRBJ1-1 NA NA TRBV6-4 TGTGCCAGCAGTGATCACAAATACACTGAAGCTTTCTTT CASSDHKYTEAFF
TRBJ1-1 NA TRBD1 TRBV10-2 TGCGCCACCCGACAGGGAAACACTGAAGCTTTCTTT CATRQGNTEAFF
TRBJ1-1 few NA TRBV7-9 TGTGCCAGCAGCTTAGTTGGAGGGGAAGCTTTCTTT CASSLVGGEAFF
TRBJ2-5 NA TRBD2 TRBV9 TGTGCCAGCAGCATCCCTAGCGGGGGCGAGACCCAGTACTTC CASSIPSGGETQYF
TRBJ1-2 NA NA TRBV18 TGTGCCAGCTCGTCGTCGTGGGACACAAACTATGGCTACACCTTC CASSSSWDTNYGYTF
TRBJ2-1 NA TRBD1 TRBV7-9 TGTGCCAGCAGCTCAGGGGGCGAGGTCAATGAGCAGTTCTTC CASSSGGEVNEQFF
TRBJ1-2 NA TRBD1 TRBV5-1 TGCGCCAGCAGCTTTGGACAAACGACAGGGGAGGACTACACCTTC CASSFGQTTGEDYTF
TRBJ1-2 NA NA TRBV19 TGTGCCAGTAGTACGGGAGCGGCGCCGGAACGGTATGGCTACACCTTC CASSTGAAPERYGYTF
TRBJ2-5 NA TRBD1 TRBV5-1 TGCGCCAGCAGCCCGGGACAGGCTGAAGAGACCCAGTACTTC CASSPGQAEETQYF
TRBJ2-1 NA TRBD2 TRBV6-2/TRBV6-3 TGTGCCAGCAGTGGAGGACTAGAGTACAATGAGCAGTTCTTC CASSGGLEYNEQFF
TRBJ1-6 NA NA TRBV21-1 TGTGCCAGCACCTCGGACAGGGAGGCACCCCTCCACTTT CASTSDREAPLHF
TRBJ2-3 NA TRBD2 TRBV5-6 TGTGCCAGCAGCTTAACGGGAGGGCCTGGAGATACGCAGTATTTT CASSLTGGPGDTQYF
TRBJ2-1 NA NA TRBV10-2 TGCGCCAGCAGTGCGGGGGACTGGTGGGGTCCCAATGAGCAGTTCTTC CASSAGDWWGPNEQFF
TRBJ2-2 NA TRBD2 TRBV11-3 TGTGCCAGCAGCTCCAGCGGGGGCGCCGATCCTATGAACACCGGGGAGCTGTTTTTT CASSSSGGADPMNTGELFF
TRBJ1-1 NA NA TRBV14 TGTGCCAGCAGCCACGGGTATGAAGCTTTCTTT CASSHGYEAFF
TRBJ2-1 NA TRBD1 TRBV3-1/TRBV3-2 TGTGCCAGCAGCCAGCCCGGGACAGCGTCCTACAATGAGCAGTTCTTC CASSQPGTASYNEQFF
TRBJ2-3 NA NA TRBV6-5 TGTGCCAGCAGAAACATTAGGGGTTTCACAGATACGCAGTATTTT CASRNIRGFTDTQYF
TRBJ1-3 NA NA TRBV12-3/TRBV12-4 TGTGCCAGCACCCCTAGCAGGATGGACACCATATATTTT CASTPSRMDTIYF
TRBJ1-3 NA NA TRBV3-1/TRBV3-2 TGTGCCAGCAGCCAAGGAAGGAACAGGCGAACCCCTGGAAACACCATATATTTT CASSQGRNRRTPGNTIYF
TRBJ1-2 NA NA TRBV7-9 TGTGCCAGCACCAATTCGGCAGGGATCTTTGGCTACACCTTC CASTNSAGIFGYTF
TRBJ1-1 NA NA TRBV4-1 TGCGCCAGCAGCCTGTGGGGGGTGGAAACTACTGAAGCTTTCTTT CASSLWGVETTEAFF
TRBJ2-1 NA TRBD1 TRBV28 TGTGCCAGCAGTTTGGGCAGGGGGCTCGATGAGCAGTTCTTC CASSLGRGLDEQFF
TRBJ2-1 NA NA TRBV12-3/TRBV12-4 TGTGCCAGCAGTTTATTTACCAGGACTCAGTTCTTC CASSLFTRTQFF
TRBJ1-1 few NA TRBV6-6 TGTGCCAGCAGCCCCCTGGGCGGGGCAGGCAAAGAAGCTTTCTTT CASSPLGGAGKEAFF
TRBJ1-2 NA TRBD1 TRBV19 TGTGCCAGTAGTGATCGGGACAGAAGCTTCTATGGCTACACCTTC CASSDRDRSFYGYTF
TRBJ1-3 NA NA TRBV6-5 TGTGCCATCTCAGACGGGTACTCTGGAAACACCATATATTTT CAISDGYSGNTIYF
TRBJ1-6 NA NA TRBV19 TGTTCTTCTCGGGGTCCATCCTATAATTCACCCCTCCACTTT CSSRGPSYNSPLHF
TRBJ1-1 once NA TRBV28 TGTGCCAGCAGTTTATGGGGGGGAGCTTTCTTT CASSLWGGAFF
TRBJ2-7 NA NA TRBV5-1 TGCGCCAGCAGCTTGGAGGGGGGGCCCTACGAGCAGTACTTC CASSLEGGPYEQYF
TRBJ2-1 once NA TRBV6-6 TGTGCCAGCAGTTACTCCGGGCGGGTCCACTACAATGAGCAGTTCTTC CASSYSGRVHYNEQFF